This T cell receptor beta chain appears in the sequencing data of a study of radiotherapy plus CTLA-4 blockade in lung cancer. Study-wide context: Overall, roughly 17% of patients showed an objective response, while 25% to 35% attained disease control. Points from the study as a whole: Early blood T cell clone changes and increased post-radiation serum interferon-beta were reportedly the strongest response predictors. Subsequent to radiotherapy plus ipilimumab, tumor-derived TCR clones underwent expansion in blood.

Treatment of patients with chemo-refractory metastatic non-small-cell lung cancer consisted of focal radiation plus CTLA-4 blockade with ipilimumab. Notes on this clone: Its antigen is undetermined.

Here immunoSEQ multiplex PCR was the method, and the copy in TCRdb shows in-frame clones only, minus some. The sample shows around 99,000 clones, around 90% of them seen only once. CDR3 length: 15 amino acids. CDR1 is SGHNT and CDR2 is YYREEE in the germline V gene (reference sequence). V was pared by 0 bases and J by 4 bases, with 13 bases between. The origin of this receptor is a human donor with non-small cell lung cancer that progressed on radiotherapy plus ipilimumab. The sample here was peripheral blood, taken from a patient treated with radiotherapy plus ipilimumab. This chain connects TRBV5-4 to TRBJ1-2, with a possible D match to TRBD1 (6 bases). The CDR3 DNA sequence: TGTGCCAGCAGCTTGGGGGGAGACAGGACCTATGGCTACACCTTC. Translated: CASSLGGDRTYGYTF.